Below are 8 T cell receptor beta chains sequenced from a single sample in a study of T cell responses to AZD1222 COVID-19 vaccine. Produced via immunoSEQ multiplex PCR; TCRdb's table is partial and in-frame only. The profile shows some 130,000 clones, 88% of them singletons. The sequenced sample was peripheral blood, obtained on day 0 of AZD1222 vaccination. The receptors shown here come from an adult in good health.

The chain is built from TRBV7-2 and TRBJ2-1; D not certain. CDR1 and CDR2 (germline): SGHTA, FQGNSA. Trimming shortened V by 1 base and J by 4 bases, and 11 bases separated the two germline ends. The CDR3 contains 15 residues. CDR3: CASSLGHQIYNEQFF. The CDR3 DNA reads TGTGCCAGCAGCTTAGGACACCAAATTTACAATGAGCAGTTCTTC. The whole variable domain, remainder taken from reference TRBV7-2 and TRBJ2-1, is GAGVSQSPSNKVTEKGKDVELRCDPISGHTALYWYRQSLGQGLEFLIYFQGNSAPDKSGLPSDRFSAERTGGSVSTLTIQRTQQEDSAVYLCASSLGHQIYNEQFFGPGTRLTVL.

The chain uses TRBV19 and TRBJ1-5, with unresolved D. The CDR3 spans 13 residues. CDR1 and CDR2 from the germline V gene are LNHDA and SQIVND (reference sequence). V dropped 3 bases and J dropped 6 bases, with 9 bases sitting between them. DNA of the CDR3: TGTGCCAGTAGTATTAGAGGGTTTCAGCCCCAGCATTTT. Amino acid sequence: CASSIRGFQPQHF.

The chain is built from TRBV11-2 and TRBJ2-7, with 10 bases fitting TRBD1. The V gene end was trimmed by 4 bases and the J gene end by 5 bases; junction bases not matched to a gene: 5. The CDR3 totals 14 residues. Germline lookup yields CDR1 SGHAT and CDR2 FQNNGV. CDR3 coding DNA: TGTGCCAGCAGCTCCCGGGACAGGGGCCACGAGCAGTACTTC. Protein: CASSSRDRGHEQYF.

The CDR3 bases are TGCGCCAGCAGCTTTGGTGGCTACGAGCAGTACTTC. Translation: CASSFGGYEQYF. The V and J genes are TRBV5-1 and TRBJ2-7, with unresolved D. CDR1 is SGHRS and CDR2 is YFSETQ in the germline V gene. This CDR3 has 12 residues. V was trimmed by 2 bases and J by 3 bases, leaving 6 bases between them.

This clone occurred once. The rearrangement uses TRBV7-8 and TRBJ1-6; possible D gene TRBD1, 5 bases. CDR3 length equals 15 residues. Trimming removed 2 bases at V and 5 bases at J, with 10 bases between. Germline assignment: CDR1 SGHVS and CDR2 FQNEAQ. The CDR3 loop reads CASSLSGTNNSPLHF. In nucleotides, the CDR3 is TGTGCCAGCAGCTTATCCGGGACTAATAATTCACCCCTCCACTTT.

This chain joins TRBV5-1 and TRBJ1-1; D call uncertain. CDR3 size: 14 residues. The germline V gene has CDR1 SGHRS and CDR2 YFSETQ. V was trimmed by 8 bases and J by 6 bases, leaving 20 bases between them. CDR3 coding DNA: TGCGCCAGTACAAGTGGGGTTTTAAAGGCTGAAGCTTTCTTT. This encodes CASTSGVLKAEAFF. Using reference TRBV5-1 and TRBJ1-1 for the parts outside the CDR3, the full variable domain is KAGVTQTPRYLIKTRGQQVTLSCSPISGHRSVSWYQQTPGQGLQFLFEYFSETQRNKGNFPGRFSGRQFSNSRSEMNVSTLELGDSALYLCASTSGVLKAEAFFGQGTRLTVV.

J is TRBJ1-5 and V is TRBV27; D ambiguous. Trimming stripped 3 bases from V and 7 bases from J, with 16 bases between. In germline, CDR1 is MNHEY, CDR2 SMNVEV (reference sequence). This CDR3 contains 15 residues. CDR3 nucleotides: TGTGCCAGCAGTTTCATGGGCCAAGCCACACAGCCCCAGCATTTT. Its protein product is CASSFMGQATQPQHF.

The gene calls are TRBV4-2 and TRBJ1-2, with D tentatively TRBD1 (5 bases). The CDR3 is made up of 15 amino acids. Germline values: CDR1 LGHNA, CDR2 YNFKEQ. The germline V and J ends were trimmed by 2 bases and 7 bases, with 17 bases remaining between them. For the CDR3, the DNA is TGTGCCAGCAGCCAAACACTGTCGTTGAGGGGTGGCTACACCTTC. It yields the protein CASSQTLSLRGGYTF.